A selection of T cell receptor beta chains follows, all from one sample in a study of OX40 agonist ivuxolimab in advanced cancers. The repertoire was sequenced with immunoSEQ multiplex PCR; TCRdb's copy has only in-frame clones and lacks some. The sample has around 76,000 clones; approximately 88% are singletons. Sequences were derived from CD4+ or CD8+ T cells sorted from blood, sampled in a trial of the OX40 agonist ivuxolimab. Receptor source: an adult with an advanced solid tumor such as melanoma, head and neck, liver or kidney cancer. CDR3s include the opening cysteine and the closing phenylalanine or tryptophan. The D gene is left open where the match is weak. Clone size is given for some rows only: seen once, a few or many times, or a class if the clone is expanded.

j_gene	d_gene	abundance	v_gene	len	CDR3aa	CDR3nt
TRBJ1-2	NA	once	TRBV6-1	13	CASTPRAREGYTF	TGTGCCAGCACCCCCCGAGCACGGGAAGGCTACACCTTC
TRBJ1-3	NA	NA	TRBV6-6	15	CASSYRGDGGNTIYF	TGTGCCAGCAGTTACCGGGGGGACGGTGGAAACACCATATATTTT
TRBJ1-1	NA	NA	TRBV7-2	13	CASSFVGSPEAFF	TGTGCCAGCAGCTTTGTGGGTAGCCCTGAAGCTTTCTTT
TRBJ2-1	TRBD2	once	TRBV27	15	CASSTRGGQYNEQFF	TGTGCCAGCAGTACTCGGGGGGGCCAGTACAATGAGCAGTTCTTC
TRBJ2-5	NA	NA	TRBV7-3	13	CASSLSSRETQYF	TGTGCCAGCAGCTTGTCCAGTAGAGAGACCCAGTACTTC
TRBJ1-5	NA	NA	TRBV28	15	CATLLRQDSNQPQHF	TGTGCCACCCTGCTCCGACAGGATAGCAATCAGCCCCAGCATTTT
TRBJ2-5	NA	NA	TRBV11-2	14	CASSLDPQGATQYF	TGTGCCAGCAGCTTAGATCCCCAGGGAGCGACCCAGTACTTC
TRBJ2-7	TRBD1	NA	TRBV2	15	CASSRDRAASYEQYF	TGTGCCAGCAGTCGCGACAGGGCCGCCTCCTACGAGCAGTACTTC
TRBJ2-2	TRBD1	NA	TRBV4-1	16	CASSPGQGATTGELFF	TGCGCCAGCAGCCCCGGACAGGGGGCGACCACCGGGGAGCTGTTTTTT
TRBJ2-1	NA	NA	TRBV15	14	CATARPGPGNEQFF	TGTGCCACGGCACGCCCAGGCCCCGGCAATGAGCAGTTCTTC
TRBJ2-5	NA	NA	TRBV20-1	11	CSAPRGETQYF	TGCAGTGCTCCCCGGGGAGAGACCCAGTACTTC
TRBJ2-1	TRBD2	NA	TRBV7-9	16	CASSLPGGGVHNEQFF	TGTGCCAGCAGTCTACCGGGTGGGGGGGTCCACAATGAGCAGTTCTTC
TRBJ1-3	TRBD1	NA	TRBV5-4	16	CASSRQGPSSGNTIYF	TGTGCCAGCAGCCGACAGGGGCCCAGCTCTGGAAACACCATATATTTT
TRBJ2-1	NA	once	TRBV19	15	CASTPLPNSYNEQFF	TGTGCCAGTACCCCACTCCCGAACTCCTACAATGAGCAGTTCTTC
TRBJ1-5	NA	NA	TRBV10-3	13	CAIRRQENQPQHF	TGTGCCATCAGACGACAGGAAAATCAGCCCCAGCATTTT
TRBJ2-3	TRBD1	NA	TRBV10-3	14	CAITGTGRTDTQYF	TGTGCCATCACCGGGACAGGCCGCACAGATACGCAGTATTTT
TRBJ2-2	NA	NA	TRBV25-1	13	CASSGPGSGELFF	TGTGCCAGCAGTGGTCCGGGGTCCGGGGAGCTGTTTTTT
TRBJ2-2	NA	NA	TRBV28	13	CASREPNTGELFF	TGTGCCAGCAGGGAACCGAACACCGGGGAGCTGTTTTTT
TRBJ1-2	NA	NA	TRBV28	14	CASSLTGYGYGYTF	TGTGCCAGCAGTTTAACAGGGTATGGCTATGGCTACACCTTC
TRBJ1-2	TRBD1	once	TRBV4-1	15	CASSPDNRGYYGYTF	TGCGCCAGCAGCCCAGACAACAGGGGATACTATGGCTACACCTTC
TRBJ1-4	TRBD1	NA	TRBV5-1	14	CASRTGSTNEKLFF	TGCGCCAGCCGGACAGGGTCAACTAATGAAAAACTGTTTTTT
TRBJ2-1	NA	NA	TRBV7-2	13	CASSPNRGNEQFF	TGTGCCAGCAGCCCAAATAGGGGGAATGAGCAGTTCTTC
TRBJ2-1	NA	NA	TRBV11-3	15	CASSLGLWIDNEQFF	TGTGCCAGCAGCCTAGGACTGTGGATCGACAATGAGCAGTTCTTC
TRBJ2-1	TRBD1	NA	TRBV29-1	15	CSVGNGGQVYNEQFF	TGCAGCGTTGGGAATGGGGGACAGGTTTACAATGAGCAGTTCTTC
TRBJ2-5	NA	NA	TRBV7-9	14	CASSSRNSGETQYF	TGTGCCAGCAGCTCCCGGAACAGCGGGGAGACCCAGTACTTC
TRBJ2-7	TRBD1	NA	TRBV19	14	CASSGTGRRYEQYF	TGTGCCAGTAGTGGGACAGGGAGGCGGTACGAGCAGTACTTC
TRBJ2-1	NA	NA	TRBV2	14	CASSEAATVNEQFF	TGTGCCAGCAGTGAAGCAGCGACAGTCAATGAGCAGTTCTTC
TRBJ1-5	NA	few	TRBV18	13	CASSDGGFQPQHF	TGTGCCAGCTCGGACGGAGGGTTTCAGCCCCAGCATTTT
TRBJ2-7	TRBD2	NA	TRBV11-3	16	CASSPGYSGTNYEQYF	TGTGCCAGCAGCCCCGGTTATAGCGGGACAAACTACGAGCAGTACTTC
TRBJ2-2	TRBD1	once	TRBV5-4	17	CASRSGLRQGNTGELFF	TGTGCCAGCAGGAGTGGCTTACGACAGGGAAACACCGGGGAGCTGTTTTTT
TRBJ1-6	NA	NA	TRBV12-2	15	CASRKGHIYNSPLHF	TGTGCAAGTCGCAAGGGACATATCTATAATTCACCCCTCCACTTT
TRBJ2-2	NA	once	TRBV27	14	CASIGAWDTGELFF	TGTGCCAGCATTGGGGCGTGGGACACCGGGGAGCTGTTTTTT
TRBJ1-2	NA	NA	TRBV4-1	14	CASSQDGGWGGYTF	TGCGCCAGCAGCCAAGATGGGGGATGGGGTGGCTACACCTTC
TRBJ2-7	TRBD2	NA	TRBV7-2	17	CASSTGLAGVLRNEQYF	TGTGCCAGCAGCACTGGACTAGCGGGAGTCCTCAGGAACGAGCAGTACTTC
TRBJ1-2	TRBD1	NA	TRBV10-3	13	CATHRGANYGYTF	TGTGCCACCCACAGGGGAGCTAACTATGGCTACACCTTC
TRBJ1-6	TRBD1	NA	TRBV28	14	CASSPGQGYSPLHF	TGTGCCAGCAGTCCGGGACAGGGCTATTCACCCCTCCACTTT
TRBJ2-7	TRBD2	NA	TRBV6-5	15	CASTAQLAPTYEQYF	TGTGCCAGCACCGCCCAACTAGCGCCCACCTACGAGCAGTACTTC
TRBJ2-7	TRBD1	once	TRBV2	12	CASRRQGGEQYF	TGTGCCAGCAGGAGACAGGGGGGCGAGCAGTACTTC
TRBJ1-2	NA	NA	TRBV28	11	CASSLFYGYTF	TGTGCCAGCAGTTTATTCTATGGCTACACCTTC
TRBJ2-1	NA	NA	TRBV18	16	CASSPPGDYLYNEQFF	TGTGCCAGCTCACCACCGGGAGACTACCTATACAATGAGCAGTTCTTC
TRBJ1-5	NA	NA	TRBV19	13	CASSREGRQPQHF	TGTGCCAGTAGTAGAGAGGGTAGACAGCCCCAGCATTTT
TRBJ2-7	TRBD1	NA	TRBV5-6	14	CASSLYGQGGEQYF	TGTGCCAGCAGCTTATACGGACAGGGGGGCGAGCAGTACTTC
TRBJ2-2	NA	NA	TRBV6-5	14	CASSFGANTGELFF	TGTGCCAGCAGTTTCGGAGCTAACACCGGGGAGCTGTTTTTT
TRBJ1-5	NA	NA	TRBV7-9	15	CASSLAWGSNQPQHF	TGTGCCAGCAGTTTAGCGTGGGGTAGCAATCAGCCCCAGCATTTT
TRBJ1-6	TRBD1	few	TRBV2	15	CASSAGDRGLSPLHF	TGTGCCAGCAGTGCTGGGGACAGGGGGCTTTCACCCCTCCACTTT
TRBJ1-3	NA	NA	TRBV6-5	15	CASSFLRGFGNTIYF	TGTGCCAGCAGTTTCCTCAGGGGATTTGGAAACACCATATATTTT
TRBJ1-5	NA	NA	TRBV7-9	17	CASSLGVGNSRNQPQHF	TGTGCCAGCAGCTTAGGGGTGGGTAACAGCCGCAATCAGCCCCAGCATTTT
TRBJ2-3	TRBD2	NA	TRBV10-2	14	CASRGREGTDTQYF	TGCGCCAGCAGAGGGCGGGAGGGCACAGATACGCAGTATTTT
TRBJ1-4	NA	NA	TRBV21-1	14	CASSRAGQREKLFF	TGTGCCAGCAGCAGGGCGGGGCAAAGGGAAAAACTGTTTTTT